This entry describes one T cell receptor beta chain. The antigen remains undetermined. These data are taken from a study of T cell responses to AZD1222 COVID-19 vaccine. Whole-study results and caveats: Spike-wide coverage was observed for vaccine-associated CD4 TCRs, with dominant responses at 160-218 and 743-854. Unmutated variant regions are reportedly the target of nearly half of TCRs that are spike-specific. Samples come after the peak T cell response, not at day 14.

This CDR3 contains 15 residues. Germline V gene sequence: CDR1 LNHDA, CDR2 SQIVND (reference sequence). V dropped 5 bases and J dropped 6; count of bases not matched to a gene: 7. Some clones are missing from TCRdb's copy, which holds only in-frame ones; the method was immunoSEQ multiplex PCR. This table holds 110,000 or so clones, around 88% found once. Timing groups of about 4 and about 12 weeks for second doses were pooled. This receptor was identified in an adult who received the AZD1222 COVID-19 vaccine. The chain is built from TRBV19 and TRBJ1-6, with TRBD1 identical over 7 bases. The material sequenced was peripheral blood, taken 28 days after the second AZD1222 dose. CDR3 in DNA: TGTGCCAGTAGTGCTCGGACAGGAGCTAATTCACCCCTCCACTTT. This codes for CASSARTGANSPLHF.